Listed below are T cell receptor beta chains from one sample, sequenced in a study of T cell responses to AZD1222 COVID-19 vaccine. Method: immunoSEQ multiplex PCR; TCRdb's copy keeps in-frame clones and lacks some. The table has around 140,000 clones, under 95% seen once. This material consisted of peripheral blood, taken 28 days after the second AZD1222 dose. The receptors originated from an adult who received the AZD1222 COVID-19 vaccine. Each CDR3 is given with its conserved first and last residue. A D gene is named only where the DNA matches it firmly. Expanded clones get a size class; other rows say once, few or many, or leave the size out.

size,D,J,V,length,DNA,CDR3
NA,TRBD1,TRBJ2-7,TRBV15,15,TGTGCCACCAGCGCTCCCGGGACAGGGACCTACGAGCAGTACTTC,CATSAPGTGTYEQYF
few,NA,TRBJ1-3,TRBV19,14,TGTGCCAGTAGTATATTGAGCTCTGGAAACACCATATATTTT,CASSILSSGNTIYF
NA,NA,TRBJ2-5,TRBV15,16,TGTGCCACCAGCCGGGGGGAAAGGGGGTCAGGTGAGACCCAGTACTTC,CATSRGERGSGETQYF
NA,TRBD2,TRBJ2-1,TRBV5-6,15,TGTGCCAGCAGCCGTCCGGGACTAGCGGGAGGTGAGCAGTTCTTC,CASSRPGLAGGEQFF
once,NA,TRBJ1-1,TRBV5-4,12,TGTGCCAGCAGCTTGGATTCCCGTAACGCTTTCTTT,CASSLDSRNAFF
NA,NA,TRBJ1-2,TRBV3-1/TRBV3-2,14,TGTGCCAGCACCCCCGGATCTACACGTTCTGGCTACACCTTC,CASTPGSTRSGYTF
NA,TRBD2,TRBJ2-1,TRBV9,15,TGTGCCAGCAGCGTAATGGCTAGCGGGATAGGTGAGCAGTTCTTC,CASSVMASGIGEQFF
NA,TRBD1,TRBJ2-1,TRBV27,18,TGTGCCAGCAGTAAATTTAGCAGGAGCGACAGGGCAGCGGATGAGCAGTTCTTC,CASSKFSRSDRAADEQFF
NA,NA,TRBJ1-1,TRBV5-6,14,TGTGCCAGCACCTTTCACGAACGGGGGGGGCTGGCTTTCTTT,CASTFHERGGLAFF
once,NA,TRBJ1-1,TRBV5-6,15,TGTGCCAGCAGCTTGTGGATCGGAGGATTTACGGAAGCTTTCTTT,CASSLWIGGFTEAFF
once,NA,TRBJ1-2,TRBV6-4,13,TGTGCCAGCTCCAAGGGGATGGGCTATGGCTACACCTTC,CASSKGMGYGYTF
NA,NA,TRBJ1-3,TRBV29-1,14,TGCAGCGTTGATGACAGAGCCTCTGGAAACACCATATATTTT,CSVDDRASGNTIYF
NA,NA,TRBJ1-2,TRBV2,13,TGTGCCAGCATCCTGGACAGTTTTTATGGCTACACCTTC,CASILDSFYGYTF
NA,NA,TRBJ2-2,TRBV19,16,TGTGCCAGTAGTATCAGGGGAGCAGCCCTCGCCGGGGAGCTGTTTTTT,CASSIRGAALAGELFF
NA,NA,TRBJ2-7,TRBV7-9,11,TGTGCCAGCAGCTTAGAGAAGGGGCAGTACTTC,CASSLEKGQYF
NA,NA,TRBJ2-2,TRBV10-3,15,TGTGCCATCAGTCAAGACGCCGCGAACACCGGGGAGCTGTTTTTT,CAISQDAANTGELFF
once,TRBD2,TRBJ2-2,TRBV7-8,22,TGTGCCAGCAAAGGGACAACCACCGGGACTAGCGGGAGGCCGGGCTCCTACGGGGAGCTGTTTTTT,CASKGTTTGTSGRPGSYGELFF
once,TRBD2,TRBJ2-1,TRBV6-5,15,TGTGCCAGCGGAGGACTAGCGGGAGTTAGGGATGAGCAGTTCTTC,CASGGLAGVRDEQFF
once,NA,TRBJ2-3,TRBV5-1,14,TGCGCCAGCAGCTCCCCGGACAGCACAGATACGCAGTATTTT,CASSSPDSTDTQYF
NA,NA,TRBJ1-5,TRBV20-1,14,TGCAGTGCTAGTTCAGGGGCGGGGGATCAGCCCCAGCATTTT,CSASSGAGDQPQHF
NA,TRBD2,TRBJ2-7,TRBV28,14,TGTGCCAGCAGTCTCCCGGGGGGACTCTACGAGCAGTACTTC,CASSLPGGLYEQYF
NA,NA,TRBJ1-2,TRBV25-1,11,TGTGCCAGCAGAGAATACTATGGCTACACCTTC,CASREYYGYTF
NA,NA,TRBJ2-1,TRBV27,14,TGTGCCAGCAGTTTTTTAGCCGAAAACAATGAGCAGTTCTTC,CASSFLAENNEQFF
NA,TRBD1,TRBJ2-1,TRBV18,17,TGTGCCAGCTCACCAGTCGGTTCGGGGACAGGGAACAATGAGCAGTTCTTC,CASSPVGSGTGNNEQFF
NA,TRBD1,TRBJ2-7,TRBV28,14,TGTGCCAGCAGTTCGACAGGGGGTACCTACGAGCAGTACTTC,CASSSTGGTYEQYF
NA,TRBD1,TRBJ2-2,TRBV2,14,TGTGCCAGCTACGGACAGGCCAACACCGGGGAGCTGTTTTTT,CASYGQANTGELFF
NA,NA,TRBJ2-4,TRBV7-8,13,TGTGCCAGCAGCTTAAACCTGAAAAACATTCAGTACTTC,CASSLNLKNIQYF
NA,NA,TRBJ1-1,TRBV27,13,TGTGCCAGCAGACTAGAGGGGCGAACTGAAGCTTTCTTT,CASRLEGRTEAFF
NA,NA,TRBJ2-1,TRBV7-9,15,TGTGCCAGCAGCCACGAGGGAGGTCACTACAATGAGCAGTTCTTC,CASSHEGGHYNEQFF
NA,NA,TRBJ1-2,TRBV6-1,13,TGTGCCAGCAGTGAAGCGATGGCGGGTGGCTACACCTTC,CASSEAMAGGYTF
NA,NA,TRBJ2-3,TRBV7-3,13,TGTGCCAGCAGTCCCCCCACAACAGATACGCAGTATTTT,CASSPPTTDTQYF
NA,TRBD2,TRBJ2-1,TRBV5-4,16,TGTGCCAGCAGCGGGGGACTAGCGGGATCCTACAATGAGCAGTTCTTC,CASSGGLAGSYNEQFF
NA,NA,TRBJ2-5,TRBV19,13,TGTGCCAGTAGTACCAGGGGCGCCCAGACCCAGTACTTC,CASSTRGAQTQYF
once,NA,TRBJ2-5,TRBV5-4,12,TGTGCCAGCGGGACACCACAAGAGACCCAGTACTTC,CASGTPQETQYF
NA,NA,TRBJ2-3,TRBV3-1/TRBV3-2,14,TGTGCCAGCAGCCACACTGACATCCCCGATACGCAGTATTTT,CASSHTDIPDTQYF
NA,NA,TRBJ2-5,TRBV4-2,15,TGTGCCAGCAGCCAATCAAGGGGGGGAGGAGAGACCCAGTACTTC,CASSQSRGGGETQYF
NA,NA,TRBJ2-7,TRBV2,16,TGTGCCAGCAGTGGCCGTTGGGCGGCGGTCTCCTACGAGCAGTACTTC,CASSGRWAAVSYEQYF
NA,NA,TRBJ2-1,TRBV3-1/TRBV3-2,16,TGTGCCAGCAGCCAAGATCCTCCGGGTTCCTACAATGAGCAGTTCTTC,CASSQDPPGSYNEQFF
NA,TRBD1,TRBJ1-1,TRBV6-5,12,TGTGCCAGCAGTCCCGGACAGGCTGAAGCTTTCTTT,CASSPGQAEAFF
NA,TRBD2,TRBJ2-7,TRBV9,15,TGTGCCAGCAGCGTAGGGGCTAGCGGGAGCTACGAGCAGTACTTC,CASSVGASGSYEQYF
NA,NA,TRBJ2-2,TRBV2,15,TGTGCCAGCAGTGAAGCGTTTAGCCGGGCCGGGGAGCTGTTTTTT,CASSEAFSRAGELFF
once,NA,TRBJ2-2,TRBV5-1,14,TGCGCCAGCAGCTTGGGGACAACCACCGGGGAGCTGTTTTTT,CASSLGTTTGELFF
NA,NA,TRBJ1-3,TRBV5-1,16,TGCGCCAGCAGCCCGGAGGGACGTCGCTCTGGAAACACCATATATTTT,CASSPEGRRSGNTIYF
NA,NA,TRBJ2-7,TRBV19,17,TGTGCCAGTAGTGCTCCCCCTGGGCAGCCCGGCTCCTACGAGCAGTACTTC,CASSAPPGQPGSYEQYF
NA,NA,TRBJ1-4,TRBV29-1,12,TGCAGCGTTAAGGACAGCCGAGAAAAACTGTTTTTT,CSVKDSREKLFF
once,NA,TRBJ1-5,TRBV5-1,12,TGCGCCAGCAGCTGGGGATCTCAGCCCCAGCATTTT,CASSWGSQPQHF
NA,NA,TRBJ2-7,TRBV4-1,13,TGCGCCAGCAGCCAATTGTATGGGTACGAGCAGTACTTC,CASSQLYGYEQYF
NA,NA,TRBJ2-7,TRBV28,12,TGTGCCAGCAGTTTGCAGGGGTACGAGCAGTACTTC,CASSLQGYEQYF
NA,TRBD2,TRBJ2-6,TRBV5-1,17,TGCGCCAGCAGTATCGCGGGAGGTGGTTCTGGGGCCAACGTCCTGACTTTC,CASSIAGGGSGANVLTF